Listed below are T cell receptor beta chains from one sample, sequenced in a study of cytomegalovirus exposure and HLA in healthy donors. The assay was immunoSEQ multiplex PCR, and TCRdb's table has in-frame clones only and misses some. Here the sample spans fewer than 140,000 clones, approximately 90% being singletons. What was sequenced was PBMCs. These receptors all stem from a woman aged 18 to 35 in good health and CMV-seropositive. Each CDR3 is given with its conserved first and last residue. The order of the fields is V gene, clone size, J gene, D gene, CDR3 DNA, CDR3 protein. A D gene is named only where the DNA matches it firmly. A clone size is listed for some rows: how often the clone was seen (once, few, many), or a class if it is expanded.

v_gene: TRBV9; abundance: once; j_gene: TRBJ1-2; d_gene: .; CDR3nt: TGTGCCAGCAGCTCAGGGGCTAACTATGGCTACACCTTC; CDR3aa: CASSSGANYGYTF
v_gene: TRBV6-1; abundance: .; j_gene: TRBJ1-1; d_gene: .; CDR3nt: TGTGCCAGCAGTGCCCGGGACAAGATCACCCTTTTTGAAGCTTTCTTT; CDR3aa: CASSARDKITLFEAFF
v_gene: TRBV9; abundance: .; j_gene: TRBJ2-2; d_gene: .; CDR3nt: TGTGCCAGCAGCGTACGGGGAGGGAACACCGGGGAGCTGTTTTTT; CDR3aa: CASSVRGGNTGELFF
v_gene: TRBV28; abundance: .; j_gene: TRBJ2-5; d_gene: .; CDR3nt: TGTGCCAGCAGTTTTTCAGTGCAAGAGACCCAGTACTTC; CDR3aa: CASSFSVQETQYF
v_gene: TRBV6-5; abundance: .; j_gene: TRBJ2-7; d_gene: .; CDR3nt: TGTGCCAGCAGTTTACAGGGCTACGAGCAGTACTTC; CDR3aa: CASSLQGYEQYF
v_gene: TRBV6-6; abundance: .; j_gene: TRBJ1-5; d_gene: .; CDR3nt: TGTGCCAGCAGCTACCCCGGTCGGGCAGGGGTTCAGCCCCAGCATTTT; CDR3aa: CASSYPGRAGVQPQHF
v_gene: TRBV10-2; abundance: .; j_gene: TRBJ1-2; d_gene: .; CDR3nt: TGCGCCAGCAGGGACACCCCCCCCAGGGAAAACTATGGCTACACCTTC; CDR3aa: CASRDTPPRENYGYTF
v_gene: TRBV28; abundance: .; j_gene: TRBJ2-5; d_gene: TRBD1; CDR3nt: TGTGCCAGCAGCCCGGACAGGGGGACGGAGACCCAGTACTTC; CDR3aa: CASSPDRGTETQYF
v_gene: TRBV25-1; abundance: .; j_gene: TRBJ1-6; d_gene: .; CDR3nt: TGTGCCAGCAGTGGTGGCGGGCTTGGACCCCTCCACTTT; CDR3aa: CASSGGGLGPLHF
v_gene: TRBV28; abundance: .; j_gene: TRBJ1-5; d_gene: .; CDR3nt: TGTGCCAGCAGTTTAGGACTCGTTAGCAATCAGCCCCAGCATTTT; CDR3aa: CASSLGLVSNQPQHF
v_gene: TRBV7-9; abundance: .; j_gene: TRBJ2-2; d_gene: .; CDR3nt: TGTGCCAGCAGCCCCCGGTTCCCGAACACCGGGGAGCTGTTTTTT; CDR3aa: CASSPRFPNTGELFF
v_gene: TRBV7-6; abundance: .; j_gene: TRBJ1-5; d_gene: TRBD1; CDR3nt: TGTGCCAGCAGCAAAAGACAGGGGGCTGATCAGCCCCAGCATTTT; CDR3aa: CASSKRQGADQPQHF
v_gene: TRBV28; abundance: .; j_gene: TRBJ2-3; d_gene: .; CDR3nt: TGTGCCAGCGGGTGGAGGACCACAGATACGCAGTATTTT; CDR3aa: CASGWRTTDTQYF
v_gene: TRBV5-6; abundance: .; j_gene: TRBJ2-3; d_gene: .; CDR3nt: TGTGCCAGCAGCCACACCGGGTCCCCCACAGATACGCAGTATTTT; CDR3aa: CASSHTGSPTDTQYF
v_gene: TRBV6-6; abundance: .; j_gene: TRBJ1-6; d_gene: .; CDR3nt: TGTGCCAGCAGTTACGAACAGGCCAGGTCACCCCTCCACTTT; CDR3aa: CASSYEQARSPLHF
v_gene: TRBV29-1; abundance: .; j_gene: TRBJ2-1; d_gene: TRBD2; CDR3nt: TGCAGCGTTGAAGATCGGGGTAGCGGGGGAGTTCGTAACAATGAGCAGTTCTTC; CDR3aa: CSVEDRGSGGVRNNEQFF
v_gene: TRBV5-1; abundance: once; j_gene: TRBJ1-4; d_gene: TRBD1; CDR3nt: TGCGCCAGCAGCTTAACAGGGGGCGTATATGAAAAACTGTTTTTT; CDR3aa: CASSLTGGVYEKLFF
v_gene: TRBV27; abundance: .; j_gene: TRBJ2-7; d_gene: .; CDR3nt: TGTGCCAGCAGTCCCATTCCATCCTACGAGCAGTACTTC; CDR3aa: CASSPIPSYEQYF
v_gene: TRBV7-2; abundance: .; j_gene: TRBJ2-3; d_gene: .; CDR3nt: TGTGCCAGCAGCTTGAGGCGGGGCCCCACAGATACGCAGTATTTT; CDR3aa: CASSLRRGPTDTQYF
v_gene: TRBV6-5; abundance: .; j_gene: TRBJ1-2; d_gene: TRBD1; CDR3nt: TGTGCCAGCGGGGACAGAGTGGTTAACTATGGCTACACCTTC; CDR3aa: CASGDRVVNYGYTF
v_gene: TRBV28; abundance: .; j_gene: TRBJ2-3; d_gene: TRBD1; CDR3nt: TGTGCCAGCAGCCCGGGACAGGGGATCACAGATACGCAGTATTTT; CDR3aa: CASSPGQGITDTQYF
v_gene: TRBV29-1; abundance: once; j_gene: TRBJ1-1; d_gene: .; CDR3nt: TGCAGCGTAGTCGGACAGACGAACACTGAAGCTTTCTTT; CDR3aa: CSVVGQTNTEAFF
v_gene: TRBV5-1; abundance: .; j_gene: TRBJ2-1; d_gene: .; CDR3nt: TGCGCCAGCTACAGGGAACCCTACAATGAGCAGTTCTTC; CDR3aa: CASYREPYNEQFF
v_gene: TRBV4-1; abundance: .; j_gene: TRBJ1-2; d_gene: TRBD1; CDR3nt: TGCGCCAGCAGCCAAGTTCTTCGGAACAGACAGGGGGTAAACTATGGCTACACCTTC; CDR3aa: CASSQVLRNRQGVNYGYTF
v_gene: TRBV2; abundance: .; j_gene: TRBJ2-2; d_gene: .; CDR3nt: TGTGCCAGCAGTGGGGAGGGGGTTGGGAACACCGGGGAGCTGTTTTTT; CDR3aa: CASSGEGVGNTGELFF
v_gene: TRBV19; abundance: .; j_gene: TRBJ1-4; d_gene: .; CDR3nt: TGTGCCAGTACCCCCAGGGGTTCTAATGAAAAACTGTTTTTT; CDR3aa: CASTPRGSNEKLFF
v_gene: TRBV6-1; abundance: .; j_gene: TRBJ1-6; d_gene: .; CDR3nt: TGTGCCAGCAGTGAACAGAATAATTCACCCCTCCACTTT; CDR3aa: CASSEQNNSPLHF
v_gene: TRBV10-1; abundance: .; j_gene: TRBJ1-1; d_gene: TRBD1; CDR3nt: TGCGCCAGTCGACAGGGGATGAACACTGAAGCTTTCTTT; CDR3aa: CASRQGMNTEAFF
v_gene: TRBV5-4; abundance: .; j_gene: TRBJ1-2; d_gene: .; CDR3nt: TGTGCCAGCAGCGTCGACAGGTCGTTTGGCTACACCTTC; CDR3aa: CASSVDRSFGYTF
v_gene: TRBV5-4; abundance: few; j_gene: TRBJ2-3; d_gene: TRBD2; CDR3nt: TGTGCCAGCAGCAGCCGACTAGCGGGGGTCACAGATACGCAGTATTTT; CDR3aa: CASSSRLAGVTDTQYF
v_gene: TRBV19; abundance: .; j_gene: TRBJ1-6; d_gene: .; CDR3nt: TGTGCCAGTAGTATAGGGGATCGGGGGTTTGGTTCACCCCTCCACTTT; CDR3aa: CASSIGDRGFGSPLHF
v_gene: TRBV12-2; abundance: .; j_gene: TRBJ1-5; d_gene: .; CDR3nt: TGTGCAAGTCGCCGGGGGGAGGGTTGGAGTAATACGATTGGCTATAGCAATCAGCCCCAGCATTTT; CDR3aa: CASRRGEGWSNTIGYSNQPQHF
v_gene: TRBV10-2; abundance: .; j_gene: TRBJ2-3; d_gene: TRBD2; CDR3nt: TGCGCCAGCAGTGAGTTCCGGACTAGCGTAGAAGATACGCAGTATTTT; CDR3aa: CASSEFRTSVEDTQYF
v_gene: TRBV19; abundance: .; j_gene: TRBJ1-5; d_gene: .; CDR3nt: TGTGCCAGTAGTATCAACAAATATAGCAATCAGCCCCAGCATTTT; CDR3aa: CASSINKYSNQPQHF
v_gene: TRBV27; abundance: .; j_gene: TRBJ2-5; d_gene: .; CDR3nt: TGTGCCAGCAGCCCCCGTGGGGCGCAAGAGACCCAGTACTTC; CDR3aa: CASSPRGAQETQYF
v_gene: TRBV7-6; abundance: .; j_gene: TRBJ2-7; d_gene: TRBD1; CDR3nt: TGTGCCAGCAGCTTAACGGACAGGGGCTCGGGCGAGCAGTACTTC; CDR3aa: CASSLTDRGSGEQYF
v_gene: TRBV29-1; abundance: .; j_gene: TRBJ2-1; d_gene: TRBD2; CDR3nt: TGCAGCGTTGATGGTAGCGGGGGGAACAATGAGCAGTTCTTC; CDR3aa: CSVDGSGGNNEQFF
v_gene: TRBV14; abundance: .; j_gene: TRBJ1-2; d_gene: TRBD1; CDR3nt: TGTGCCAGCAGCCAAGGGACAGGGGGCTCCTATGGCTACACCTTC; CDR3aa: CASSQGTGGSYGYTF
v_gene: TRBV25-1; abundance: .; j_gene: TRBJ2-1; d_gene: .; CDR3nt: TGTGCCAGCAGTGAAAGGGACACCTTCTACAATGAGCAGTTCTTC; CDR3aa: CASSERDTFYNEQFF
v_gene: TRBV4-3; abundance: .; j_gene: TRBJ2-1; d_gene: .; CDR3nt: TGCGCCAGCAGCCATGGGCTAGCCCCGGTCGATGAGCAGTTCTTC; CDR3aa: CASSHGLAPVDEQFF
v_gene: TRBV9; abundance: once; j_gene: TRBJ2-2; d_gene: .; CDR3nt: TGTGCCAGCAGCGAACTTGGTAACACCGGGGAGCTGTTTTTT; CDR3aa: CASSELGNTGELFF
v_gene: TRBV9; abundance: .; j_gene: TRBJ2-1; d_gene: TRBD1; CDR3nt: TGTGCCAGCAGCCGGACAGGGGGCCCCTACAATGAGCAGTTCTTC; CDR3aa: CASSRTGGPYNEQFF